These 2 T cell receptor beta chains share one sample of origin, sequenced in a study of blood T cell repertoires in COVID-19. This table comes from immunoSEQ multiplex PCR, and its TCRdb copy is limited to in-frame clones, with some not included. This sample carries fewer than 250,000 clones, over 90% of them seen once, and the ten largest clones take approximately 0.8%. Sequences were obtained from peripheral blood. All receptors come from a man under 40 with COVID-19, enrolled during active disease.

The chain combines TRBV7-6 with TRBJ2-3; D is possibly TRBD2 (6 bases). The CDR3 totals 15 residues. Trimming took 4 bases from V and 2 from J, leaving 13 bases between them. Germline CDR1 reads SGHVS; CDR2 reads FNYEAQ. The CDR3 is CASSSSVTYTDTQYF. Here the CDR3 DNA reads TGTGCCAGCAGCTCTAGCGTCACTTACACAGATACGCAGTATTTT.

The chain is built from TRBV5-4 and TRBJ2-7; TRBD2 agrees at 9 bases. With 3 bases clipped from V and 6 bases from J, the junction kept 10 bases outside the gene matches. This CDR3 is 15 amino acids long. Germline-derived CDR1 and CDR2 are SGHNT and YYREEE (reference sequence). The chain's CDR3 is CASSSPTSGSPEQYF. The CDR3 DNA reads TGTGCCAGCAGCTCCCCAACTAGCGGGTCTCCCGAGCAGTACTTC.